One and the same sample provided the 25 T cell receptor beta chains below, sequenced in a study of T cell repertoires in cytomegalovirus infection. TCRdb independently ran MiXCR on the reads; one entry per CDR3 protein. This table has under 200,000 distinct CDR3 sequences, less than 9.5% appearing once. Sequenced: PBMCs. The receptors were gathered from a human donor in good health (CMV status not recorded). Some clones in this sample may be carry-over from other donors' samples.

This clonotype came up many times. The CDR3 bases are TGTGCCAGCAGCTCCCTGGCAGGGGACACTGAAGCTTTCTTT. The encoded protein is CASSSLAGDTEAFF. The rearrangement links TRBV7-2 to TRBJ1-1, with a possible D match to TRBD1 (6 bases). The CDR3 contains 14 residues. V shed 4 bases and J shed 3 bases, with 12 bases lying between them. Per the germline V gene, CDR1 is SGHTA and CDR2 is FQGNSA.

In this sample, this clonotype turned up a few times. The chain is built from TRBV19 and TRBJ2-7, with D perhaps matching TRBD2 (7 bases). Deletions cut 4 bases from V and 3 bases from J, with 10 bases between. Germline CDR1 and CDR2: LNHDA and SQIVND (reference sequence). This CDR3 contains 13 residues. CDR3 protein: CASSNGGLYEQYF. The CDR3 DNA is TGTGCCAGTAGTAACGGGGGGCTCTACGAGCAGTACTTC. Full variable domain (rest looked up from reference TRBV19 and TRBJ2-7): DGGITQSPKYLFRKEGQNVTLSCEQNLNHDAMYWYRQDPGQGLRLIYYSQIVNDFQKGDIAEGYSVSREKKESFPLTVTSAQKNPTAFYLCASSNGGLYEQYFGPGTRLTVT.

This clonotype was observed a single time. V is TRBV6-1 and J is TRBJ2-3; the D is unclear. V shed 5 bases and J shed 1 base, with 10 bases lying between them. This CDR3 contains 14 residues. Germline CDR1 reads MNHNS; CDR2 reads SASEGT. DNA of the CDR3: TGTGCCAGCAGTCCCCCCTGGGGCACAGATACGCAGTATTTT. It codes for CASSPPWGTDTQYF.

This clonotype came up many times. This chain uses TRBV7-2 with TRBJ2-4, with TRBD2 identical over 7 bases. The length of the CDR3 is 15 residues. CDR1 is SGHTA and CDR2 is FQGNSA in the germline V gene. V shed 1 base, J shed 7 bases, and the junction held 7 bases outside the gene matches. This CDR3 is CASSLVAGEGNIQYF. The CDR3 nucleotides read TGTGCCAGCAGCTTAGTGGCGGGAGAAGGGAACATTCAGTACTTC.

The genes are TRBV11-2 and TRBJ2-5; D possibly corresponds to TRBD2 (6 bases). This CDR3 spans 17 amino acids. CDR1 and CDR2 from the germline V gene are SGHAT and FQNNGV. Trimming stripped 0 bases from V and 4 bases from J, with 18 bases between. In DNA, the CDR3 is TGTGCCAGCAGCTTAGATAAATCCGTGGGGGGATCAGAGACCCAGTACTTC. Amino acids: CASSLDKSVGGSETQYF. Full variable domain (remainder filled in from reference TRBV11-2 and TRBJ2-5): EAGVAQSPRYKIIEKRQSVAFWCNPISGHATLYWYQQILGQGPKLLIQFQNNGVVDDSQLPKDRFSAERLKGVDSTLKIQPAKLEDSAVYLCASSLDKSVGGSETQYFGPGTRLLVL.

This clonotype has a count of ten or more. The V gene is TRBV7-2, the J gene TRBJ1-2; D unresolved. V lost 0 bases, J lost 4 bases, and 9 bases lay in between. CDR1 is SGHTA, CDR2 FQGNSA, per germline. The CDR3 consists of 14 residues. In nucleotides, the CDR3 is TGTGCCAGCAGCTTAGCGGTACCGTCCTATGGCTACACCTTC. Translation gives CASSLAVPSYGYTF.

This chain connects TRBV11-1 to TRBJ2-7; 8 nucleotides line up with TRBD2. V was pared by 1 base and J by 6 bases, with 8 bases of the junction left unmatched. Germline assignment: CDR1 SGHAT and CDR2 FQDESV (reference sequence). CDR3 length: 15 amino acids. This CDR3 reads CASSLETSAVFEQYF. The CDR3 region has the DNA TGTGCCAGCAGCTTAGAGACTAGCGCGGTTTTCGAGCAGTACTTC.

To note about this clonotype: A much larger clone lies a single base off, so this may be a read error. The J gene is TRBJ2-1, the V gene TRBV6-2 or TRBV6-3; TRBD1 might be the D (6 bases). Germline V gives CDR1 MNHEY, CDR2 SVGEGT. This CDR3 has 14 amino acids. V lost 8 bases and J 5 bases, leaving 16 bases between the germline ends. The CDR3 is CASRGGHRDNEQFF. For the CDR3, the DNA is TGTGCCAGCCGTGGGGGACACAGGGACAATGAGCAGTTCTTC.

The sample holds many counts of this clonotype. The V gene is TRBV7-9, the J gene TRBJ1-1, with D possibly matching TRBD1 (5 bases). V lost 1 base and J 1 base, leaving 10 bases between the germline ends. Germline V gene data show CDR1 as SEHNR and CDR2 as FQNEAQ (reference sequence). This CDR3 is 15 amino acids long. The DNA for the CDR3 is TGTGCCAGCAGCTTAGGATCAGGGTGGAACACTGAAGCTTTCTTT. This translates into CASSLGSGWNTEAFF.

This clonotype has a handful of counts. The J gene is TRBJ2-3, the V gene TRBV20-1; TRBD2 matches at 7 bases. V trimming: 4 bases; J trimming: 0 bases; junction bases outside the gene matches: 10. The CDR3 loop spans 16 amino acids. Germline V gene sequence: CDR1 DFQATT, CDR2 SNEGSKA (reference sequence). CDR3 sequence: CSATIAGASSTDTQYF. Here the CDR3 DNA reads TGCAGTGCTACCATAGCGGGCGCTTCTAGCACAGATACGCAGTATTTT.

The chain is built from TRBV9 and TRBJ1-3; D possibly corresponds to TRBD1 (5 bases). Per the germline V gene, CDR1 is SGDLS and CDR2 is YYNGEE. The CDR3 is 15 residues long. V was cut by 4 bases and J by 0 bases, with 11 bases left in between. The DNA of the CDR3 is TGTGCCAGCAGCACCCGAGGGGTCTCTGGAAACACCATATATTTT. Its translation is CASSTRGVSGNTIYF.

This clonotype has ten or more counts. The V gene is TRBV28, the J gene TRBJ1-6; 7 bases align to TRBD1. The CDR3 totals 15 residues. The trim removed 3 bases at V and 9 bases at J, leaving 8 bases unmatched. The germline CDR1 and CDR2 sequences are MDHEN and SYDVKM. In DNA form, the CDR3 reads TGTGCCAGCAGTTTCTCTAGGGGGCTCAGTTCACCCCTCCACTTT. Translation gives CASSFSRGLSSPLHF.

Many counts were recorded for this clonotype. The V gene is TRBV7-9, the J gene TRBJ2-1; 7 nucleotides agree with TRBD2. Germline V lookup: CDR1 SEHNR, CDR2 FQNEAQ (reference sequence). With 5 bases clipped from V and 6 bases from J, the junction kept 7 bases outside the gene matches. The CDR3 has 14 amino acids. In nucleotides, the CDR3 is TGTGCCAGCAGCCCACCGGCGGGAGCCAATGAGCAGTTCTTC. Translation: CASSPPAGANEQFF.

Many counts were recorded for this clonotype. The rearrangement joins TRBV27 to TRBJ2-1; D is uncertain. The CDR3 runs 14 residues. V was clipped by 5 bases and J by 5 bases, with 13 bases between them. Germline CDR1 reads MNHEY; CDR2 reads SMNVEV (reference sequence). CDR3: CASSPRHTNNEQFF. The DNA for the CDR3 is TGTGCCAGCAGTCCGCGACATACCAACAATGAGCAGTTCTTC.

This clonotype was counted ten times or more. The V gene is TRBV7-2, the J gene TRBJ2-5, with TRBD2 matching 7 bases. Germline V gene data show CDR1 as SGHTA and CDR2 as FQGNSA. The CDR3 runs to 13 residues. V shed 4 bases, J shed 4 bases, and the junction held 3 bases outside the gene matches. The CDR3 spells CASSWRGRETQYF. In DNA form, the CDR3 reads TGTGCCAGCAGCTGGCGGGGGAGAGAGACCCAGTACTTC.

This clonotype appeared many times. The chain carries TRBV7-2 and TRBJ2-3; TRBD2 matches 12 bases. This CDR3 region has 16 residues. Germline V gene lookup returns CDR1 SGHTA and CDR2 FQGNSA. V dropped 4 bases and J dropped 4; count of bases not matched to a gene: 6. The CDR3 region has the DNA TGTGCCAGCAGCTCCGGACTAGCGGGGCGTTCAGATACGCAGTATTTT. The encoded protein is CASSSGLAGRSDTQYF.

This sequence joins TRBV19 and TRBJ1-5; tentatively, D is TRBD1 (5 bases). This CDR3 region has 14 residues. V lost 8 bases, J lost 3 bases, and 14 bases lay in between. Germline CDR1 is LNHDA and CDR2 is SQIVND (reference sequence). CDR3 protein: CASSHQGNNQPQHF. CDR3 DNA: TGTGCCAGTTCTCATCAGGGAAACAATCAGCCCCAGCATTTT.

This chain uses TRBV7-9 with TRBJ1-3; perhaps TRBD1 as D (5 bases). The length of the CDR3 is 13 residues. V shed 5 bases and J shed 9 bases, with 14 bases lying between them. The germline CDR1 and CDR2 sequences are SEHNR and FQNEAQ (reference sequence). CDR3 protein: CASSITGLGTIYF. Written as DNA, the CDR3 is TGTGCCAGCAGCATCACAGGTCTCGGCACCATATATTTT.

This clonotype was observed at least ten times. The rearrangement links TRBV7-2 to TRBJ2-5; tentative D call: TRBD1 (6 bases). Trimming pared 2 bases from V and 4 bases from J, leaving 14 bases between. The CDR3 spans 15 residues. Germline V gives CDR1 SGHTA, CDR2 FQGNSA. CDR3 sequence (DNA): TGTGCCAGCAGCTTAAATAGGGGGATTGGAGAGACCCAGTACTTC. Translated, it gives CASSLNRGIGETQYF.

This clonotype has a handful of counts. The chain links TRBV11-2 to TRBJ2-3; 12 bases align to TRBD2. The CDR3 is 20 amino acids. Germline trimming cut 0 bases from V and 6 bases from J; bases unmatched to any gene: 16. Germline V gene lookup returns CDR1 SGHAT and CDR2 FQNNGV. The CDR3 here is CASSLEGLAGGPRSLDTQYF. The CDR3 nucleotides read TGTGCCAGCAGCTTAGAAGGGCTAGCGGGGGGGCCACGGTCCTTGGATACGCAGTATTTT.

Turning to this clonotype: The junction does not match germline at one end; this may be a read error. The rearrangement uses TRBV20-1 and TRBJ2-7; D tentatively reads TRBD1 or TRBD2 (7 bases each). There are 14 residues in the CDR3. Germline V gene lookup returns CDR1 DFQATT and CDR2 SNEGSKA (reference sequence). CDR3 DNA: TGCAGTGCAAGAGGGCAGGGGGGGACCTACGAGCAGTACTTC. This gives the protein CSARGQGGTYEQYF.

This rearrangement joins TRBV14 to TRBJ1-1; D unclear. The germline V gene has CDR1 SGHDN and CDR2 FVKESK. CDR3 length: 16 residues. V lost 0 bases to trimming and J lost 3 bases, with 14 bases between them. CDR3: CASSQDMAGVDTEAFF. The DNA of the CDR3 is TGTGCCAGCAGCCAAGACATGGCAGGAGTCGACACTGAAGCTTTCTTT.

CDR3 in DNA: TGTGCCAGCAGTCGGACAGGGTTTGAGCAGTTCTTC. As protein: CASSRTGFEQFF. The V call is TRBV12-3 or TRBV12-4, the J call TRBJ2-1, with 8 bases lining up with TRBD1. The CDR3 contains 12 residues. J was trimmed by 9 bases and V by 5 bases; bases with no gene match: 3.

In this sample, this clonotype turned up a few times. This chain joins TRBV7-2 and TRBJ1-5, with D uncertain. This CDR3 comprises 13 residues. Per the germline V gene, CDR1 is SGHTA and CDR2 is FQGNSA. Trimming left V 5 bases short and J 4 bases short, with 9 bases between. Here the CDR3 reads CASSKDGNQPQHF. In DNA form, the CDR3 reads TGTGCCAGCAGCAAGGACGGGAATCAGCCCCAGCATTTT.

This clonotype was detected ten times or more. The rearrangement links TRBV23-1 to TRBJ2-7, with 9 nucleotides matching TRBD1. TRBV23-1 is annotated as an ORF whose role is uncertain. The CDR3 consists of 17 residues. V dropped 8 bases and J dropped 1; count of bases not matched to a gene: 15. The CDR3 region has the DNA TGCGCCAGCCGGACAGGGGCCCTAAAATTTTTGTCCTACGAGCAGTACTTC. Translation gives CASRTGALKFLSYEQYF.